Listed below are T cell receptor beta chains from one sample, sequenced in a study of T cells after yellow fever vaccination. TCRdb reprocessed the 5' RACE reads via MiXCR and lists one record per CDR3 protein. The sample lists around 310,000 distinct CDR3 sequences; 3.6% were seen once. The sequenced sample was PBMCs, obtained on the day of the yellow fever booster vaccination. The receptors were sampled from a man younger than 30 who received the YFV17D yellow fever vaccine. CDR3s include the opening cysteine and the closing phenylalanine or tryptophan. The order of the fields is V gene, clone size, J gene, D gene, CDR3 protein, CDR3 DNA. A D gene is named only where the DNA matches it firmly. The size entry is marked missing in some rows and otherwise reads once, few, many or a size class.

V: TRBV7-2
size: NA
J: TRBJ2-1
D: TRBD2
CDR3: CASSSSGGNYNEQFF
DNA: TGTGCCAGCAGCTCAAGCGGGGGGAACTACAATGAGCAGTTCTTC

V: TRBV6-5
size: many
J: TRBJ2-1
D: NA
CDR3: CASSPTRTPLFDEQFF
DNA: TGTGCCAGCAGCCCTACGAGGACTCCCCTCTTTGATGAGCAGTTCTTC

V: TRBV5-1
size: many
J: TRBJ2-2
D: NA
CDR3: CASSVSLSNTGELFF
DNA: TGCGCCAGCAGTGTCTCGCTTTCGAACACCGGGGAGCTGTTTTTT

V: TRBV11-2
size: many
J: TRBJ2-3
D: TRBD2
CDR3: CASSITSGGVPRDTQYF
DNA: TGTGCCAGCAGCATTACTAGCGGGGGGGTCCCCAGAGATACGCAGTATTTT

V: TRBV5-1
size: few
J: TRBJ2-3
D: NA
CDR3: CAPTGHPEGTDTQYF
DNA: TGCGCCCCCACAGGACACCCGGAAGGCACAGATACGCAGTATTTT

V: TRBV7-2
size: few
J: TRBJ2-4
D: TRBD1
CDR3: CASSSWDRGKRANIQYF
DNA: TGTGCCAGCAGCTCCTGGGACAGGGGGAAAAGAGCGAACATTCAGTACTTC

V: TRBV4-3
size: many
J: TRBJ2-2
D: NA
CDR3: CASSHSVTPNTGELFF
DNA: TGCGCCAGCAGCCACTCGGTGACACCAAACACCGGGGAGCTGTTTTTT

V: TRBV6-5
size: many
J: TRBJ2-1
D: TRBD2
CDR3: CASSRGEPYNEQFF
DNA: TGTGCCAGCAGCCGGGGGGAGCCCTACAATGAGCAGTTCTTC

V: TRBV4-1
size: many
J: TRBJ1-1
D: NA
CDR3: CASSLWDVNTEAFF
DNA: TGCGCCAGCAGCTTGTGGGACGTGAACACTGAAGCTTTCTTT

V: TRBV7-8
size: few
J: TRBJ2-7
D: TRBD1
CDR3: CASSYGTGARYEQYF
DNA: TGTGCCAGCAGCTACGGGACAGGGGCCCGCTACGAGCAGTACTTC

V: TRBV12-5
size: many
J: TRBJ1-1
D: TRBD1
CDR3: CASGIYGQGANTEAFF
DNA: TGTGCTAGTGGCATCTACGGACAGGGGGCGAACACTGAAGCTTTCTTT

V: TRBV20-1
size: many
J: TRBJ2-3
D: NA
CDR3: CSARLTGTDTQYF
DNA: TGCAGTGCTAGGCTAACGGGCACAGATACGCAGTATTTT

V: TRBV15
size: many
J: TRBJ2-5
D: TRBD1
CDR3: CATSRDRGWEETQYF
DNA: TGTGCCACCAGCCGTGACAGGGGGTGGGAAGAGACCCAGTACTTC

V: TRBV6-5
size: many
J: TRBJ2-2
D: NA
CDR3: CASSYSAGHTGELFF
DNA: TGTGCCAGCAGTTACTCGGCCGGTCACACCGGGGAGCTGTTTTTT

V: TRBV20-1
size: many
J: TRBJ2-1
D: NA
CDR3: CSARGRWSSYNEQFF
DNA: TGCAGTGCTAGAGGGAGGTGGTCCTCCTACAATGAGCAGTTCTTC